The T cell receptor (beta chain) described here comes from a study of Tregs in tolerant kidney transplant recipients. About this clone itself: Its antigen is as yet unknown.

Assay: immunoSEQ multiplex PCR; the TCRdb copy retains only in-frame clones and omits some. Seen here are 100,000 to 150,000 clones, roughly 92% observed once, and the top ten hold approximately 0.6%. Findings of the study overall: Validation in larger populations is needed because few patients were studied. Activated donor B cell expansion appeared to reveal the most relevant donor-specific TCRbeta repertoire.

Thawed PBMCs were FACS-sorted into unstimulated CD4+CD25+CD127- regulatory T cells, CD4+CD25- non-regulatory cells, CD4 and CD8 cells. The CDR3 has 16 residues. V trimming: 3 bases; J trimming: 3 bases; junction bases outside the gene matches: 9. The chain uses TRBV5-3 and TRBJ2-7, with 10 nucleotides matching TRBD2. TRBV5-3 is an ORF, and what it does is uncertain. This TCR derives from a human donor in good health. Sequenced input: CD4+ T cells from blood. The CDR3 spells CARSSVAGGHHYEQYF. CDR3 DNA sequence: TGTGCCAGAAGCTCTGTAGCGGGAGGCCACCACTACGAGCAGTACTTC.